These T cell receptor beta chains were read from a single sample in a study of CD4+ T cells in melanoma. The repertoire was sequenced with immunoSEQ multiplex PCR; TCRdb's copy has only in-frame clones and lacks some. The sample shows 17,000 or so clones, 81% of them seen only once. Sequencing input: cells from a culture (not recorded whether cultured in vitro). The receptors come from a human donor with melanoma. CDR3s include the opening cysteine and the closing phenylalanine or tryptophan. Fields, in order: J gene, D gene, V gene, clone size, CDR3 DNA, CDR3 protein. D genes are given only for firm matches. Size is omitted from some rows. Given values are once, few, many or a class for expanded clones.

j_call: TRBJ1-5
d_call: TRBD1
v_call: TRBV6-5
clone_size: NA
cdr3_nt: TGTGCCAGGATAGAAGGGGGCCCGGTAGGGCCCCAGCATTTT
cdr3_aa: CARIEGGPVGPQHF

j_call: TRBJ2-5
d_call: TRBD2
v_call: TRBV7-2
clone_size: once
cdr3_nt: TGTGCCAGCAGCTTCCTCGGCGATTCTAGCGGGGGGGCCGGGACCCAGTACTTC
cdr3_aa: CASSFLGDSSGGAGTQYF

j_call: TRBJ1-5
d_call: NA
v_call: TRBV6-1
clone_size: NA
cdr3_nt: TGTGCCAGCAGTGAACAGGCTGGAGATCAGCCCCAGCATTTT
cdr3_aa: CASSEQAGDQPQHF

j_call: TRBJ2-7
d_call: NA
v_call: TRBV6-4
clone_size: NA
cdr3_nt: TGTGCCAGCAGGGGGAGATTCCACTACGAGCAGTACTTC
cdr3_aa: CASRGRFHYEQYF

j_call: TRBJ2-3
d_call: NA
v_call: TRBV11-2
clone_size: NA
cdr3_nt: TGTGCCAGCAGCTCCCCTCCAGGAGTCGCGCAGTATTTT
cdr3_aa: CASSSPPGVAQYF

j_call: TRBJ2-7
d_call: NA
v_call: TRBV4-1
clone_size: NA
cdr3_nt: TGCGCCAGCAGCCAAGATGGCGGAGTCGTCCGCGAGCAGTACTTC
cdr3_aa: CASSQDGGVVREQYF

j_call: TRBJ1-1
d_call: NA
v_call: TRBV7-8
clone_size: few
cdr3_nt: TGTGCCAGCAGCTTAGTCGGAGGTAACGGGGCGCGTGTCGGAGCTTTCTTT
cdr3_aa: CASSLVGGNGARVGAFF

j_call: TRBJ1-4
d_call: NA
v_call: TRBV7-9
clone_size: few
cdr3_nt: TGTGCCAGCAGCTTCGGCAGGCTGGAAAAACTGTTTTTT
cdr3_aa: CASSFGRLEKLFF

j_call: TRBJ2-5
d_call: NA
v_call: TRBV7-9
clone_size: NA
cdr3_nt: TGTGCCAGCAGCTCTTCTAGCTCTGGCGAGACCCAGTACTTC
cdr3_aa: CASSSSSSGETQYF

j_call: TRBJ2-7
d_call: NA
v_call: TRBV5-1
clone_size: NA
cdr3_nt: TGCGCCAGCAGCTTTGTCTTGCACACCTACGAGCAGTACTTC
cdr3_aa: CASSFVLHTYEQYF

j_call: TRBJ1-5
d_call: TRBD1
v_call: TRBV5-6
clone_size: NA
cdr3_nt: TGTGCCAGCAGCTATTACAGGGGGAGTAGCAATCAGCCCCAGCATTTT
cdr3_aa: CASSYYRGSSNQPQHF

j_call: TRBJ1-2
d_call: NA
v_call: TRBV6-1
clone_size: few
cdr3_nt: TGTGCCAGCAGTGAAGCGCACGGGGGTCTCGGTGGCTACACCTTC
cdr3_aa: CASSEAHGGLGGYTF

j_call: TRBJ1-2
d_call: NA
v_call: TRBV6-5
clone_size: NA
cdr3_nt: TGTGCCAGCAGTTACTCGAGGGGGAACTATGGCTACACCTTC
cdr3_aa: CASSYSRGNYGYTF

j_call: TRBJ2-7
d_call: TRBD1
v_call: TRBV2
clone_size: NA
cdr3_nt: TGTGCCACCAAACATCGGACAGGATGGAGCGAGCAGTACTTC
cdr3_aa: CATKHRTGWSEQYF

j_call: TRBJ1-2
d_call: NA
v_call: TRBV2
clone_size: NA
cdr3_nt: TGTGCCAGCAGTGGAGGGGACTATGGCTACACCTTC
cdr3_aa: CASSGGDYGYTF

j_call: TRBJ1-1
d_call: TRBD1
v_call: TRBV6-5
clone_size: NA
cdr3_nt: TGTGCCAGCGCGGGACAGCTGAACACTGAAGCTTTCTTT
cdr3_aa: CASAGQLNTEAFF

j_call: TRBJ1-6
d_call: NA
v_call: TRBV6-6
clone_size: NA
cdr3_nt: TGTGCCAGCAGTTATGGGGTTTCACCCCTCCACTTT
cdr3_aa: CASSYGVSPLHF

j_call: TRBJ1-1
d_call: NA
v_call: TRBV4-1
clone_size: NA
cdr3_nt: TGCGCCAGCAGCCAACCGGACGTTAGCCAATTGGGCAGCACTGAAGCTTTCTTT
cdr3_aa: CASSQPDVSQLGSTEAFF

j_call: TRBJ2-3
d_call: TRBD2
v_call: TRBV5-5
clone_size: NA
cdr3_nt: TGTGCCAGCAGCTTGACCGGGAGGGATACGCAGTATTTT
cdr3_aa: CASSLTGRDTQYF

j_call: TRBJ2-1
d_call: NA
v_call: TRBV11-2
clone_size: NA
cdr3_nt: TGTGCCAGCAGCTCCCGATTGACTAGCTCCTACAATGAGCAGTTCTTC
cdr3_aa: CASSSRLTSSYNEQFF

j_call: TRBJ1-1
d_call: NA
v_call: TRBV7-9
clone_size: NA
cdr3_nt: TGTGCCAGCAGCTCGGGATCGGGGTTTGAAGCTTTCTTT
cdr3_aa: CASSSGSGFEAFF

j_call: TRBJ2-7
d_call: TRBD2
v_call: TRBV19
clone_size: NA
cdr3_nt: TGTGCCAGTAGATCGGCTAGCGGGGGGACCTACGAGCAGTACTTC
cdr3_aa: CASRSASGGTYEQYF

j_call: TRBJ1-2
d_call: NA
v_call: TRBV30
clone_size: medium-sized
cdr3_nt: TGTGCCTCCTCGATTGGAAGGGGCTACACCTTC
cdr3_aa: CASSIGRGYTF

j_call: TRBJ1-2
d_call: NA
v_call: TRBV2
clone_size: NA
cdr3_nt: TGTGCCAGCAGTGACCAGCCTAACTATGGCTACACCTTC
cdr3_aa: CASSDQPNYGYTF

j_call: TRBJ2-1
d_call: TRBD2
v_call: TRBV5-1
clone_size: few
cdr3_nt: TGCGCCAGCAGCTTAACCGGGGCGGGGGGGAATGAGCAGTTCTTC
cdr3_aa: CASSLTGAGGNEQFF

j_call: TRBJ2-5
d_call: NA
v_call: TRBV5-1
clone_size: NA
cdr3_nt: TGCGCCAGCAGCTTGACCTCGATCCAAGAGACCCAGTACTTC
cdr3_aa: CASSLTSIQETQYF

j_call: TRBJ1-2
d_call: TRBD1
v_call: TRBV7-9
clone_size: NA
cdr3_nt: TGTGCCAGCAGCTTAATGGCAGGGGGGCTTAACTATGGCTACACCTTC
cdr3_aa: CASSLMAGGLNYGYTF

j_call: TRBJ1-2
d_call: NA
v_call: TRBV7-2
clone_size: NA
cdr3_nt: TGTGCCAGCAGCACGGGACAATGGGCTGTGGGCTACACCTTC
cdr3_aa: CASSTGQWAVGYTF

j_call: TRBJ1-2
d_call: NA
v_call: TRBV30
clone_size: NA
cdr3_nt: TGTGCCTGGAGTGTACGGGGTAAAGGGGTATATGGCTACACCTTC
cdr3_aa: CAWSVRGKGVYGYTF